This T cell receptor (beta chain) is drawn from a study of cytomegalovirus exposure and HLA in healthy donors. Findings and caveats of the study: Cytomegalovirus-associated status was assigned to approximately 160 TCR beta chains.

Germline CDR1 is SGHNT and CDR2 is YYREEE (reference sequence). Trimming pared 3 bases from V and 3 bases from J, leaving 10 bases between. This CDR3 comprises 14 residues. PCR amplification relied on 60 Vbeta primers (plus 13 Jbeta primers). Sequencing used immunoSEQ multiplex PCR; TCRdb keeps in-frame clones, though not all of them. Among under 140,000 clones listed, over 60% were seen once. About this clone: Its antigen is undetermined.

The V and J genes are TRBV5-4 and TRBJ1-5; weak D call: TRBD1 (5 bases). The sequencing sample was made of PBMCs. The TCR sequence derives from a woman between 55 and 75 years old in good health and CMV-seropositive. CDR3: CASSSGLTNQPQHF. The CDR3 coding sequence is TGTGCCAGCAGCTCGGGACTGACCAATCAGCCCCAGCATTTT.